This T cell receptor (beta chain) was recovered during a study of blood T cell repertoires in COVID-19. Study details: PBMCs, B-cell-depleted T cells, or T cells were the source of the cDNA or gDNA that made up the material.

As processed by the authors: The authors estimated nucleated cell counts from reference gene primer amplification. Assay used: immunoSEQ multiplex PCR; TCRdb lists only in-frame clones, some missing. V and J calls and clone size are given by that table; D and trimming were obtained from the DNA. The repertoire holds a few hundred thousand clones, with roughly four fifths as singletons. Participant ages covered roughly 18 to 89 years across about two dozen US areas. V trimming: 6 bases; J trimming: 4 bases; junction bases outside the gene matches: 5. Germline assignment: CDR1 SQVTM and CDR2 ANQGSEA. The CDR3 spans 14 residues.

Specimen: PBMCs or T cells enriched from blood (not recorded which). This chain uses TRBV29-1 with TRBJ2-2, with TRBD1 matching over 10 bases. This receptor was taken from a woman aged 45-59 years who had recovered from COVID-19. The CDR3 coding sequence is TGCAGCGTCAGGGACAGGGGACCCACCGGGGAGCTGTTTTTT. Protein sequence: CSVRDRGPTGELFF.